A single sample is the source of the 18 T cell receptor beta chains below, sequenced in a study of T cell repertoires in cytomegalovirus infection. TCRdb independently ran MiXCR on the reads; one entry per CDR3 protein. The table records around 490,000 distinct CDR3 sequences, around 27% of them present only once. The sequencing input was PBMCs. The receptor source for this set is a human donor in good health (CMV status not recorded). Some clones in this sample may be carry-over from other donors' samples.

V gene TRBV6-5 combines with J gene TRBJ2-1; a possible D gene is TRBD1 (6 bases). Germline V gene lookup returns CDR1 MNHEY and CDR2 SVGAGI. V shed 6 bases and J shed 4 bases, with 13 bases lying between them. This CDR3 is built from 14 residues. The CDR3, as DNA: TGTGCCAGCAGGAACCTCGGACAGTACAATGAGCAGTTCTTC. It is translated as CASRNLGQYNEQFF.

The rearrangement joins TRBV9 to TRBJ2-3, with D maybe TRBD2 (6 bases). Germline V gene lookup returns CDR1 SGDLS and CDR2 YYNGEE. The CDR3 spans 12 residues. Between the trimmed V and J ends, which lost 0 bases and 9 bases, there was a span of 8 bases. Written as DNA, the CDR3 is TGTGCCAGCAGCGTAGATAGCGGAACGCAGTATTTT. It translates to CASSVDSGTQYF.

This clonotype has a handful of counts. DNA of the CDR3: TGTGCCAGCAGGGCCACTAGCGGGACTGGTAATGAGCAGTTCTTC. It specifies CASRATSGTGNEQFF. The chain recombines TRBV2 with TRBJ2-1; 10 bases fit TRBD2. Looked up from germline, CDR1 is SNHLY and CDR2 is FYNNEI. The CDR3 length is 15 residues. J was trimmed by 7 bases and V by 6 bases; bases with no gene match: 9. The full variable domain, with the rest looked up from reference TRBV2 and TRBJ2-1, is EPEVTQTPSHQVTQMGQEVILRCVPISNHLYFYWYRQILGQKVEFLVSFYNNEISEKSEIFDDQFSVERPDGSNFTLKIRSTKLEDSAMYFCASRATSGTGNEQFFGPGTRLTVL.

The chain is built from TRBV7-8 and TRBJ2-1; no clear D gene. The CDR3 loop spans 15 amino acids. CDR1 and CDR2 from the germline V gene are SGHVS and FQNEAQ. V lost 4 bases to trimming and J lost 8 bases, with 18 bases between them. The CDR3 DNA reads as TGTGCCAGCAGCTCAAAACCGGACCCGTACTATGAGCAGTTCTTC. Its protein is CASSSKPDPYYEQFF.

The V gene is TRBV30, the J gene TRBJ2-2; possibly TRBD2 for D (6 bases). The germline V gene has CDR1 GTSNPN and CDR2 SVGIG (reference sequence). V lost 4 bases to trimming and J lost 3 bases, with 12 bases between them. This CDR3 contains 14 residues. The CDR3 protein is CAWIPGLYTGELFF. The CDR3 DNA sequence: TGTGCCTGGATCCCGGGACTTTACACCGGGGAGCTGTTTTTT.

This clonotype appeared a few times. The rearrangement joins TRBV7-9 to TRBJ1-2; the D is unclear. Germline CDR1 and CDR2: SEHNR and FQNEAQ (reference sequence). The V end lost 0 bases, the J end lost 3 bases, and 11 bases lay between the germline ends. The CDR3 consists of 15 residues. The CDR3 region is CASSLAAGTDYGYTF. For the CDR3, the DNA is TGTGCCAGCAGCTTAGCGGCGGGAACGGACTATGGCTACACCTTC.

This sequence joins TRBV5-6 and TRBJ1-2; possibly TRBD1 for D (5 bases). The germline V gene encodes CDR1 SGHDT and CDR2 YYEEEE. The CDR3 runs to 16 residues. V shed 5 bases and J shed 4 bases, with 21 bases lying between them. The CDR3 is CASRPTLGVGLYGYTF. CDR3 DNA: TGTGCCAGCAGACCGACATTAGGGGTAGGCCTCTATGGCTACACCTTC.

On this clonotype: A read error is possible here, since a much larger clone lies one base away. The V gene is TRBV7-2, the J gene TRBJ1-5; tentatively, D is TRBD1 (6 bases). The CDR3 is made up of 14 amino acids. V lost 5 bases to trimming and J lost 5 bases, with 13 bases between them. Germline values: CDR1 SGHTA, CDR2 FQGNSA. The CDR3 here is CASSRSWGHQPQHF. Written as DNA, the CDR3 is TGTGCCAGCAGCCGAAGCTGGGGGCATCAGCCCCAGCATTTT. The whole variable domain, filled in from reference TRBV7-2 and TRBJ1-5, reads GAGVSQSPSNKVTEKGKDVELRCDPISGHTALYWYRQSLGQGLEFLIYFQGNSAPDKSGLPSDRFSAERTGGSVSTLTIQRTQQEDSAVYLCASSRSWGHQPQHFGDGTRLSIL.

The genes are TRBV6-6 and TRBJ2-3; the D gene is possibly TRBD1 (5 bases). The CDR3 spans 17 residues. The V end lost 6 bases, the J end lost 2 bases, and 21 bases lay between the germline ends. Germline values: CDR1 MNHNY, CDR2 SVGAGI (reference sequence). CDR3 sequence reads: CASSREGSGSVTDTQYF. CDR3 DNA: TGTGCCAGCAGCAGAGAAGGGTCAGGGTCGGTCACAGATACGCAGTATTTT.

Ten or more counts support this clonotype. CDR3 region: CASSFAGTGGYYEQYF. The CDR3 nucleotides are TGTGCCAGCAGCTTCGCGGGGACAGGGGGTTACTACGAGCAGTACTTC. The J gene is TRBJ2-7, the V gene TRBV7-2; 11 nucleotides agree with TRBD1. V lost 3 bases to trimming and J lost 3 bases; unmatched junction nucleotides: 7. The CDR3 extends over 16 amino acids. Germline CDR1 SGHTA, CDR2 FQGNSA. Supplemented by reference TRBV7-2 and TRBJ2-7, the full variable domain reads GAGVSQSPSNKVTEKGKDVELRCDPISGHTALYWYRQSLGQGLEFLIYFQGNSAPDKSGLPSDRFSAERTGGSVSTLTIQRTQQEDSAVYLCASSFAGTGGYYEQYFGPGTRLTVT.

Only a few counts were recorded for this clonotype. The CDR3 DNA is TGTGCCAGCAGCCCCCGGACTAGCGGGAGTGGGGAGCTGTTTTTT. It translates to CASSPRTSGSGELFF. This rearrangement joins TRBV7-2 to TRBJ2-2; 13 positions agree with TRBD2. The V gene's germline CDR1 is SGHTA and CDR2 FQGNSA. This CDR3 region has 15 residues. After removal of 5 bases from V and 8 bases from J, the junction contained 5 bases not matched to a gene.

The J gene is TRBJ1-1, the V gene TRBV6-8, with D perhaps TRBD1 (5 bases). CDR3 length: 17 residues. The germline V and J ends were trimmed by 1 base and 6 bases, with 21 bases remaining between them. Germline V gene lookup returns CDR1 MNHGY and CDR2 SAAAGT. Here the CDR3 reads CASSYFNPAGTVPEAFF. CDR3 sequence (DNA): TGTGCCAGCAGTTACTTCAACCCAGCCGGGACGGTCCCTGAAGCTTTCTTT.

This clonotype was observed many times. The chain uses TRBV7-8 and TRBJ1-2; the match to TRBD1 covers 10 bases. CDR3 length equals 13 residues. The V gene end was trimmed by 3 bases and the J gene end by 8 bases; junction bases not matched to a gene: 3. In germline, CDR1 is SGHVS, CDR2 FQNEAQ. CDR3 residues: CASSLTGGLGYTF. The DNA for the CDR3 is TGTGCCAGCAGCTTGACAGGGGGCCTAGGCTACACCTTC.

This clonotype was counted at least ten times. This chain joins TRBV7-2 and TRBJ1-1, with a possible D match to TRBD1 (6 bases). Between the trimmed V and J ends, which lost 5 bases and 11 bases, there was a span of 18 bases. Germline assignment: CDR1 SGHTA and CDR2 FQGNSA. The length of the CDR3 is 13 residues. This chain's CDR3 is CASSPRVQGAAFF. CDR3 DNA: TGTGCCAGCAGCCCCAGAGTACAGGGCGCCGCTTTCTTT.

This clonotype appeared a few times. The chain links TRBV10-3 to TRBJ1-1; no firm D call. The CDR3 spans 14 residues. Germline values: CDR1 ENHRY, CDR2 SYGVKD. V was cut by 2 bases and J by 4 bases, with 11 bases left in between. The CDR3 bases are TGTGCCATCAGTGAGCGGTGGGAGAGCACTGAAGCTTTCTTT. This gives the protein CAISERWESTEAFF.

This clonotype was counted a few times. The gene calls are TRBV24-1 and TRBJ2-1; 8 nucleotides match TRBD2. V was pared by 5 bases and J by 6 bases, with 2 bases of the junction left unmatched. There are 13 residues in the CDR3. The V gene's germline CDR1 is KGHDR and CDR2 SFDVKD. The CDR3, as DNA: TGTGCCACCAGTGGCGCGGGGGGCAATGAGCAGTTCTTC. Protein: CATSGAGGNEQFF.

The chain uses TRBV27 and TRBJ2-3; the match to TRBD2 covers 9 bases. Germline V gene data show CDR1 as MNHEY and CDR2 as SMNVEV (reference sequence). The CDR3 spans 17 residues. The V gene end was trimmed by 3 bases and the J gene end by 0 bases; junction bases not matched to a gene: 7. The CDR3 protein is CASSFGVLAGSTDTQYF. CDR3 nucleotides: TGTGCCAGCAGTTTTGGAGTACTAGCGGGTAGCACAGATACGCAGTATTTT.

V and J are TRBV6-2 or TRBV6-3 and TRBJ2-1; possible D gene TRBD2, 6 bases. Germline V gene data show CDR1 as MNHEY and CDR2 as SVGEGT. CDR3 size: 17 residues. Trimming removed 5 bases at V and 2 bases at J, with 19 bases between. The CDR3 reads CASSPAGGNRPYNEQFF. In DNA, the CDR3 is TGTGCCAGCAGTCCAGCGGGCGGAAATAGGCCCTACAATGAGCAGTTCTTC.